The rows below give T cell receptor beta chains drawn from one sample of a study of cytomegalovirus exposure and HLA in healthy donors. This table comes from immunoSEQ multiplex PCR, and its TCRdb copy is limited to in-frame clones, with some not included. The sample has approximately 150,000 clones, about 75% seen once. The specimen was PBMCs. All receptors come from a man aged 55 to 70 in good health and CMV-seronegative. Both conserved end residues are part of each CDR3. D genes are given only for firm matches. Size is omitted from some rows. Given values are once, few, many or a class for expanded clones.

D gene	V gene	clone size	J gene	CDR3 protein	CDR3 DNA
TRBD2	TRBV6-1	-	TRBJ2-1	CASSDPGSGSGTNEQFF	TGTGCCAGCAGTGATCCCGGGTCGGGTAGCGGGACGAATGAGCAGTTCTTC
-	TRBV5-1	-	TRBJ1-2	CASSFKPDMDYYGYTF	TGCGCCAGCAGCTTTAAGCCCGACATGGACTACTATGGCTACACCTTC
-	TRBV6-1	-	TRBJ2-3	CASSESIGGRRTDTQYF	TGTGCCAGCAGTGAATCGATAGGCGGGCGTCGCACAGATACGCAGTATTTT
TRBD1	TRBV30	-	TRBJ2-7	CAWRLGQGHRYEQYF	TGTGCCTGGAGGTTAGGACAGGGGCATCGCTACGAGCAGTACTTC
-	TRBV30	-	TRBJ1-5	CAWSVSGRNQPQHF	TGTGCCTGGAGTGTATCAGGGCGGAATCAGCCCCAGCATTTT
-	TRBV7-9	-	TRBJ2-3	CASSLKIGTGSTDTQYF	TGTGCCAGCAGCCTCAAAATAGGCACAGGGAGCACAGATACGCAGTATTTT
-	TRBV27	once	TRBJ1-5	CASSQKPNRGIDQPQHF	TGTGCCAGCAGCCAAAAGCCGAATAGAGGGATAGATCAGCCCCAGCATTTT
TRBD2	TRBV9	-	TRBJ2-7	CASSGGVQREASYEQYF	TGTGCCAGCAGTGGGGGGGTGCAGCGGGAGGCCTCCTACGAGCAGTACTTC
TRBD1	TRBV9	-	TRBJ1-4	CASSESRGATNEKLFF	TGTGCCAGCAGCGAGTCCAGGGGGGCAACTAATGAAAAACTGTTTTTT
-	TRBV29-1	-	TRBJ1-3	CSAPGFGNTIYF	TGCAGCGCCCCAGGGTTTGGAAACACCATATATTTT
-	TRBV29-1	once	TRBJ2-3	CSVERTLVDTQYF	TGCAGCGTTGAAAGAACCCTAGTAGATACGCAGTATTTT
-	TRBV7-2	few	TRBJ2-2	CASSLTYGELFF	TGTGCCAGCAGCCTCACCTACGGGGAGCTGTTTTTT
-	TRBV27	-	TRBJ2-5	CASGYREETQYF	TGTGCCAGCGGTTACAGGGAAGAGACCCAGTACTTC
TRBD1	TRBV2	-	TRBJ1-1	CASSRTGNTEAFF	TGTGCCAGCAGCAGGACAGGGAACACTGAAGCTTTCTTT
-	TRBV7-9	-	TRBJ2-7	CASSSTRDLKGRYEQYF	TGTGCCAGCAGCTCAACGAGGGACTTGAAGGGACGCTACGAGCAGTACTTC
TRBD2	TRBV7-9	-	TRBJ2-1	CATGTSGYSYNEQFF	TGTGCCACCGGGACTAGCGGATACTCCTACAATGAGCAGTTCTTC
-	TRBV7-2	-	TRBJ1-1	CASSLIRGTEAFF	TGTGCCAGCAGCTTGATCAGGGGCACTGAAGCTTTCTTT
TRBD2	TRBV7-2	-	TRBJ2-3	CASRSRLAGGPDTQYF	TGTGCCAGCAGGAGTCGACTAGCGGGAGGCCCAGATACGCAGTATTTT
TRBD1	TRBV5-1	-	TRBJ1-6	CASSSTGTGYNSPLHF	TGCGCCAGCAGCTCCACCGGGACAGGGTATAATTCACCCCTCCACTTT
-	TRBV18	few	TRBJ2-2	CASSSNTGELFF	TGTGCCAGCTCATCAAACACCGGGGAGCTGTTTTTT
TRBD1	TRBV5-1	-	TRBJ2-6	CASSFDREHSGANVLTF	TGCGCCAGCAGCTTTGACAGGGAACACTCTGGGGCCAACGTCCTGACTTTC
TRBD1	TRBV7-8	-	TRBJ1-1	CASSLTGAVNTEAFF	TGTGCCAGCAGCCTGACAGGGGCGGTGAACACTGAAGCTTTCTTT
-	TRBV6-6	-	TRBJ1-5	CASSLNSNQPQHF	TGTGCCAGCAGTTTAAATAGCAATCAGCCCCAGCATTTT
-	TRBV27	-	TRBJ2-4	CASSFGVAAKNIQYF	TGTGCCAGCAGTTTCGGAGTAGCAGCCAAAAACATTCAGTACTTC
-	TRBV30	-	TRBJ2-5	CAWSNGGVETQYF	TGTGCCTGGAGCAATGGGGGCGTAGAGACCCAGTACTTC
-	TRBV18	-	TRBJ1-3	CASSPNAPSSGNTIYF	TGTGCCAGCTCACCAAACGCACCCAGCTCTGGAAACACCATATATTTT
TRBD1	TRBV27	-	TRBJ2-7	CASNKGAGAYEQYF	TGTGCCAGCAACAAGGGGGCCGGTGCCTACGAGCAGTACTTC
-	TRBV9	-	TRBJ2-1	CASSLGGGSPYNEQFF	TGTGCCAGCAGCCTAGGGGGCGGGAGCCCCTACAATGAGCAGTTCTTC
TRBD2	TRBV6-6	-	TRBJ2-3	CASQAGGTDTQYF	TGTGCCAGCCAAGCGGGGGGCACAGATACGCAGTATTTT
-	TRBV5-3	-	TRBJ1-1	CARSLLYQGPGTEAFF	TGTGCCAGAAGCTTGCTATATCAGGGGCCTGGAACTGAAGCTTTCTTT
-	TRBV25-1	-	TRBJ2-5	CASSGIWAGETQYF	TGTGCCAGCAGTGGAATTTGGGCGGGAGAGACCCAGTACTTC
TRBD1	TRBV19	-	TRBJ1-4	CASSGTGGEKLFF	TGTGCCAGTTCCGGGACAGGGGGCGAAAAACTGTTTTTT
-	TRBV25-1	-	TRBJ1-2	CASSGSGVYGYTF	TGTGCCAGCAGCGGATCAGGTGTCTATGGCTACACCTTC
TRBD2	TRBV18	-	TRBJ2-2	CASSPSQAGAGTGELFF	TGTGCCAGCTCACCATCTCAGGCGGGAGCGGGCACCGGGGAGCTGTTTTTT
-	TRBV5-4	-	TRBJ2-5	CASSPGPVGETQYF	TGTGCCAGCAGCCCCGGCCCAGTCGGGGAGACCCAGTACTTC
-	TRBV27	-	TRBJ2-7	CASSLRQGLYEQYF	TGTGCCAGCAGTTTACGGCAGGGTTTGTACGAGCAGTACTTC
-	TRBV7-2	-	TRBJ2-7	CASSLGGQNYEQYF	TGTGCCAGCAGCTTAGGAGGGCAGAACTACGAGCAGTACTTC
-	TRBV18	few	TRBJ1-4	CASSPAGGEKLFF	TGTGCCAGCTCACCGGCGGGGGGCGAAAAACTGTTTTTT
-	TRBV4-2	-	TRBJ1-4	CASSQDKGDEKLFF	TGTGCCAGCAGCCAAGATAAAGGGGATGAAAAACTGTTTTTT
-	TRBV2	-	TRBJ1-5	CASSDNTGSNQPQHF	TGTGCCAGCAGTGACAATACAGGGAGCAATCAGCCCCAGCATTTT
TRBD1	TRBV10-3	-	TRBJ1-1	CAISKGQGTEAFF	TGTGCCATCAGCAAAGGACAGGGGACTGAAGCTTTCTTT
TRBD1	TRBV7-2	-	TRBJ1-6	CASSPDRDNSPLHF	TGTGCCAGCAGCCCCGACAGGGATAATTCACCCCTCCACTTT
TRBD1	TRBV18	-	TRBJ1-4	CASSPLQGRTNEKLFF	TGTGCCAGCTCACCTCTACAGGGGAGAACTAATGAAAAACTGTTTTTT
-	TRBV6-6	-	TRBJ1-1	CASSAPDTDTEAFF	TGTGCCAGCAGTGCGCCCGACACGGACACTGAAGCTTTCTTT
-	TRBV19	-	TRBJ1-1	CASSIERGNTEAFF	TGTGCCAGTAGTATTGAAAGGGGGAACACTGAAGCTTTCTTT
TRBD1	TRBV5-1	-	TRBJ2-2	CASSLGTANTGELFF	TGCGCCAGCAGCTTAGGGACAGCGAACACCGGGGAGCTGTTTTTT
TRBD2	TRBV9	-	TRBJ2-5	CASSVQTSGREETQYF	TGTGCCAGCAGCGTCCAGACTAGCGGGAGGGAAGAGACCCAGTACTTC
TRBD2	TRBV7-9	few	TRBJ2-3	CASSFEAGADTQYF	TGTGCCAGCAGCTTCGAGGCGGGAGCAGATACGCAGTATTTT